This TCR beta chain was recovered during a study of T cells in Graves' hyperthyroidism and ophthalmopathy. Looking at the study overall: Any treatment followed the collection of peripheral blood at initial diagnosis. Study conclusions and caveats: The authors' 13 V-J model separated ophthalmopathy from stable hyperthyroidism. In blood, most of the thyroid clonotypes expanded above 0.001 were also present.

CDR1 and CDR2 from the germline V gene are SGHDT and YYEEEE. This CDR3 comprises 17 residues. V lost 0 bases and J lost 8; bases outside the gene matches: 13. TCR beta CDR3 regions were amplified from RNA. When the TCR CDR3 underwent first-round RT-PCR, the HTBI primer set was used. TCRdb fed the multiplex PCR reads into MiXCR, producing one record per CDR3 protein. This sample has 300,000 to 400,000 distinct CDR3 sequences, with about 13% found just once. There are many counts of this clonotype. Antigen unknown. Diagnoses were made from clinical symptoms, serum measures (thyroxine and TRAb), thyroid ultrasound and orbital computed tomography.

Material: blood. The chain employs TRBV5-6 and TRBJ1-1; 10 bases match TRBD1. The clonotype was recovered from a woman aged 18-30 years with Graves' hyperthyroidism. CDR3 loop: CASSLGGSGQGWREAFF. CDR3 coding DNA: TGTGCCAGCAGCTTGGGAGGTTCGGGACAGGGGTGGAGGGAAGCTTTCTTT.